This T cell receptor (beta chain) was recorded in a study of T cell responses to AZD1222 COVID-19 vaccine. Points from the study as a whole: Nearly half of the spike-specific TCRs reportedly recognize variant regions that carry no mutations.

This table comes from immunoSEQ multiplex PCR, and its TCRdb copy is limited to in-frame clones, with some not included. The repertoire has fewer than 150,000 clones, approximately 86% of them found once; the top ten carry 5% to 7%. Germline assignment: CDR1 SEHNR and CDR2 FQNEAQ (reference sequence). V shed 3 bases, J shed 6 bases, and the junction held 2 bases outside the gene matches. The CDR3 runs 14 residues. This clone has only a few counts. Its antigen remains unknown. The chain uses TRBV7-9 and TRBJ1-4, with TRBD1 identical over 9 bases. The specimen comprised peripheral blood, sampled 28 days after the second AZD1222 dose. The source of this sequence is an adult who received the AZD1222 COVID-19 vaccine. CDR3 nucleotide sequence: TGTGCCAGCAGCTTCGGGGACAGGGATGAAAAACTGTTTTTT. Protein product: CASSFGDRDEKLFF.